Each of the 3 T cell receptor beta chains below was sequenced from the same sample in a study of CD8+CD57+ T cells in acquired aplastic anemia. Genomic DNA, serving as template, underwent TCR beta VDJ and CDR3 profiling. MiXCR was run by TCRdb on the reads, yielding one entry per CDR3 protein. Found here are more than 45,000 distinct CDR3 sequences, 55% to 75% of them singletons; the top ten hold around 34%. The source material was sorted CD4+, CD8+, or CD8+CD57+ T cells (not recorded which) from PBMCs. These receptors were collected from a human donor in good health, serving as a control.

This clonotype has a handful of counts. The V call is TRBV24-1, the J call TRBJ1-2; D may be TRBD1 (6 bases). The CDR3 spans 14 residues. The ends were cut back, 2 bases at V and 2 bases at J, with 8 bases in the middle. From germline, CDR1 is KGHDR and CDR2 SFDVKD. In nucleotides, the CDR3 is TGTGCCACCAGTGATTGGACAGTAAACTATGGCTACACCTTC. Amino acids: CATSDWTVNYGYTF.

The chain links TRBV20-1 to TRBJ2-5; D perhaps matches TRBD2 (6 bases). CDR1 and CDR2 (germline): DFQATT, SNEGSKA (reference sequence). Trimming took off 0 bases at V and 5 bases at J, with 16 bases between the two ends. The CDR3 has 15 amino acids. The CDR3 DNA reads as TGCAGTGCTAGAGAGGGATTAGCGGAAAGGGAGACCCAGTACTTC. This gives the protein CSAREGLAERETQYF.

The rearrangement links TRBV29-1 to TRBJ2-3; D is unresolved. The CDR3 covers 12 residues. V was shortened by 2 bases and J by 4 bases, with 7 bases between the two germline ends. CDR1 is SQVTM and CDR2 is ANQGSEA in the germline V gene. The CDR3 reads CSVEKSSDTQYF. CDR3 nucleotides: TGCAGCGTTGAAAAGTCCTCAGATACGCAGTATTTT.